The present entry profiles one T cell receptor (beta chain) with its context. V lost 6 bases and J lost 7; bases outside the gene matches: 9. The germline V gene has CDR1 MNHEY and CDR2 SVGAGI. This CDR3 is built from 14 residues. Sequencing was performed with immunoSEQ multiplex PCR; in TCRdb, only in-frame clones are kept and a portion is missing. Of about 200,000 clones listed, 80% to 90% are singletons. The data derive from a study of blood T cell repertoires in COVID-19. Across the study: T cells, B-cell-depleted T cells, or PBMCs provided the cDNA or gDNA that served as material.

The TCR sequence derives from a woman in her 70s with acute or convalescent COVID-19. The genes are TRBV6-5 and TRBJ1-5, with 7 bases that match TRBD1. Material: peripheral blood. Written as DNA, the CDR3 is TGTGCCAGCAGGGAGACAGGGTGGGAGCAGCCCCAGCATTTT. Encoded protein: CASRETGWEQPQHF.